This T cell receptor (beta chain) was found in a study of radiation and T cells in renal cell carcinoma. Whole-study context: Nephrectomy followed 15 Gy stereotactic body radiation by 4 weeks.

Some clones are missing from TCRdb's copy, which holds only in-frame ones; the method was immunoSEQ multiplex PCR. The profile covers 100,000 to 150,000 clones, with 80% to 85% appearing a single time and about 3% taken by the ten largest. Note on this clone: The antigen is unknown.

With 6 bases removed from V and 0 bases from J, the gap between germline ends came to 12 bases. There are 15 residues in the CDR3. Germline CDR1 is MNHEY and CDR2 is SMNVEV (reference sequence). Overall study results and limits: Without pretreatment biopsies, baseline tumor clonotype presence was undetermined.

Sample time point: baseline pretreatment blood. Treatment denoted: 15 Gy SBRT to primary tumor, nephrectomy 4 weeks later. After SBRT, blood was collected at 2 and 4 weeks, plus baseline. The sequencing used blood, collected from a patient whose treatment included radiotherapy and nephrectomy. The sequence was obtained from a woman aged 60-70 years with renal cell carcinoma. The chain employs TRBV27 and TRBJ1-3, with a weak D call TRBD1 (5 bases). The DNA for the CDR3 is TGTGCCAGCAGCCTTGACAGAACCTCTGGAAACACCATATATTTT. This sequence encodes CASSLDRTSGNTIYF.